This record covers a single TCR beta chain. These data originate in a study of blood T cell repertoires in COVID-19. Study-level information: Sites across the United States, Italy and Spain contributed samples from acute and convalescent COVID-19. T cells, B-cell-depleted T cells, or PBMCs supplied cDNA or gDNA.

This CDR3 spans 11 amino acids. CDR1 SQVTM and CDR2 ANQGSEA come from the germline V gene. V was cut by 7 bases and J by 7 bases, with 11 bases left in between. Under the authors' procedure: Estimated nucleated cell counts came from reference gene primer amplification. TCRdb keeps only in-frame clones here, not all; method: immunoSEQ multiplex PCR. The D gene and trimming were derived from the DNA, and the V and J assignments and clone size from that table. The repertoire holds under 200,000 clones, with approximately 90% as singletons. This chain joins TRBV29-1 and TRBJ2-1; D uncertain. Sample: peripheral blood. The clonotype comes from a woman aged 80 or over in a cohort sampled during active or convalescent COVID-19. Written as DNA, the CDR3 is TGCAGCGGCCGTGACTTGAATGAGCAGTTCTTC. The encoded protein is CSGRDLNEQFF.